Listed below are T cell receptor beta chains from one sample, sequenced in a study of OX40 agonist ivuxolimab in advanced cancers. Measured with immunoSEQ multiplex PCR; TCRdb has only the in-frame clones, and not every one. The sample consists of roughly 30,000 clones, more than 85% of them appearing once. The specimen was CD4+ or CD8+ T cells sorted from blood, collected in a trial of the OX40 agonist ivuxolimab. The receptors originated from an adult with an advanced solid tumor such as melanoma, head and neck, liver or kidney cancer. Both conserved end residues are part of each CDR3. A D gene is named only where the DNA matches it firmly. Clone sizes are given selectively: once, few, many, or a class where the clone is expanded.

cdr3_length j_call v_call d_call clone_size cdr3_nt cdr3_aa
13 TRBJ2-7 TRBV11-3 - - TGTGCCAGCAGCTTAAGTCCAACGAGGGAGCAGTACTTC CASSLSPTREQYF
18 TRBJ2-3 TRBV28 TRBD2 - TGTGCCAGCAGCCCGTACTCGGTGCTAGCGGGAGTGGTAGATACGCAGTATTTT CASSPYSVLAGVVDTQYF
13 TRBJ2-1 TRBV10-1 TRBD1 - TGCGCCAGTACAGGGGAGTCCTACAATGAGCAGTTCTTC CASTGESYNEQFF
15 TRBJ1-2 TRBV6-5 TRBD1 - TGTGCCAGCAGCGACAAAACGACAGGGGATGGTGGCTACACCTTC CASSDKTTGDGGYTF
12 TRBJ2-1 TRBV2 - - TGTGCCAGCAAGGGGGGGTTCAATGAGCAGTTCTTC CASKGGFNEQFF
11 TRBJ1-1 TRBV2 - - TGTGCCTGGCTTCTCAATTCGCGAGCTTTCTTT CAWLLNSRAFF
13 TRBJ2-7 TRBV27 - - TGTGCCAGCGCATCCCTCGGGTCCTACGAGCAGTACTTC CASASLGSYEQYF
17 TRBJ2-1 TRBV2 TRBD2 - TGTGCCAGCAACCTAGCGGGAGGGCCGATATTGGACAATGAGCAGTTCTTC CASNLAGGPILDNEQFF
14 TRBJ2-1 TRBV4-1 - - TGCGCCAGCCCTGTGGGGGGGCTATACAATGAGCAGTTCTTC CASPVGGLYNEQFF
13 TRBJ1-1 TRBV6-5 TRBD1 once TGTGCCACCACGACAGGGATTAACACTGAAGCTTTCTTT CATTTGINTEAFF
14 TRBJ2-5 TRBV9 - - TGTGCCAGCAGCGTAGCGACGGACCAAGAGACCCAGTACTTC CASSVATDQETQYF
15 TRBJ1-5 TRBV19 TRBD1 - TGTGCCACCACCGGGACAGGTGCAACGTACCAGCCCCAGCATTTT CATTGTGATYQPQHF
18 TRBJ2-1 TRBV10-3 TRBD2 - TGTGCCATCAGTGAGTCGGGACTAGCGGGATTAGTTAGGAATGAGCAGTTCTTC CAISESGLAGLVRNEQFF
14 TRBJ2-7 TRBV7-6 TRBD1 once TGTGCCAGCAGCTTAGGGACAGGGGGGAGAGAGCAGTACTTC CASSLGTGGREQYF
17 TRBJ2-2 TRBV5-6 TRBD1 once TGTGCCAGCAGCCCCTCCACAGGGGGACTTGACACCGGGGAGCTGTTTTTT CASSPSTGGLDTGELFF
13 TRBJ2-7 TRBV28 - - TGTGCCAGCAGCCCGGGTGGGACCTACGAGCAGTACTTC CASSPGGTYEQYF
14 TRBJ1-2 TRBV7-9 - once TGTGCCAGCAGCTTAGTCGGTTCGGGGAATGGCTACACCTTC CASSLVGSGNGYTF
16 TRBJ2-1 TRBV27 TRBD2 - TGTGCCAGCAGTTTATCTCCGGGACTAGTCTACAATGAGCAGTTCTTC CASSLSPGLVYNEQFF
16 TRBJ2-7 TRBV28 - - TGTGCCAGCACCCCTTTAGGCGGGGATCCTTCCTACGAGCAGTACTTC CASTPLGGDPSYEQYF
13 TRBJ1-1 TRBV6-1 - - TGTGCCAGCATTCACCTAGGGGACACTGAAGCTTTCTTT CASIHLGDTEAFF
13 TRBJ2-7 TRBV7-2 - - TGTGCCAGCAGCTTTCTTCGCGTCTACGAGCAGTACTTC CASSFLRVYEQYF
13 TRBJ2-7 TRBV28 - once TGTGCCAGCAGGGTTCGGAGTAGCTACGAGCAGTACTTC CASRVRSSYEQYF
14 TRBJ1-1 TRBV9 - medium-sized TGTGCCAGCACCCTAGGAAATTGGGACACTGAAGCTTTCTTT CASTLGNWDTEAFF
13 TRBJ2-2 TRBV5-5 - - TGTGCCAGCAGCTTGTGGGGTTCCGGGGAGCTGTTTTTT CASSLWGSGELFF
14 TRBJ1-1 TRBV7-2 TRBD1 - TGTGCCAGCGGCCGACAGGGGTTGAACACTGAAGCTTTCTTT CASGRQGLNTEAFF
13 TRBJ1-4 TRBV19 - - TGTGCCAGCAGGGGTGGCCCAGGGGAAAAACTGTTTTTT CASRGGPGEKLFF
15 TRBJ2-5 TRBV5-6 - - TGTGCCAGCAGCTTACTAGCCCAGCGAGGGGAGACCCAGTACTTC CASSLLAQRGETQYF
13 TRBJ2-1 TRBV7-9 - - TGTGCAGTATACAGGCCCTCCTACAATGAGCAGTTCTTC CAVYRPSYNEQFF
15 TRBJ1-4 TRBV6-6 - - TGTGCCAGCAGTTACTCGGAACTGCAGAATGAAAAACTGTTTTTT CASSYSELQNEKLFF
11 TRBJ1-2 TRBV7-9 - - TGTGCCAGCCTTTACAGGGCTCGCTACACCTTC CASLYRARYTF
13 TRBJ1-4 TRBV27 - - TGTGCCAGCCGGGCGGGGGGCAATGAAAAACTGTTTTTT CASRAGGNEKLFF
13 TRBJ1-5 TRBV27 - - TGTGCCAGCAGCTGGGGGCGGGATCAGCCCCAGCATTTT CASSWGRDQPQHF
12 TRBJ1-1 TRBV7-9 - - TGTGCCAGCAGAGCCTTGAACACTGAAGCTTTCTTT CASRALNTEAFF
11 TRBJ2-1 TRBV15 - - TGTGCCACATCCCTCTACAATGAGCAGTTCTTC CATSLYNEQFF
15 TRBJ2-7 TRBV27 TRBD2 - TGTGCCAGCAGTTGGGCGGGGGGGCCAAGCTACGAGCAGTACTTC CASSWAGGPSYEQYF
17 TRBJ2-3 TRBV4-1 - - TGCGCCAGCAGCCAAGTTGCGCCGGGATTTGGCACAGATACGCAGTATTTT CASSQVAPGFGTDTQYF
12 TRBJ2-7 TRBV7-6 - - TGTGCCAGCAGCTTAGGTGGGGACGAGCAGTACTTC CASSLGGDEQYF
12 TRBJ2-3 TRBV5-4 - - TGTGCCAGCAGTTCAGCTGCAGATACGCAGTATTTT CASSSAADTQYF
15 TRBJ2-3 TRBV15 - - TGTGCCACCAGCAGCGGGACAACGGTGGCAGATACGCAGTATTTT CATSSGTTVADTQYF
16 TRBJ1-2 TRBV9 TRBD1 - TGTGCCAGCAGCGAGATTTCCGGGACAGGGCCTTATGGCTACACCTTC CASSEISGTGPYGYTF
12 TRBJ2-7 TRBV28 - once TGTGCCAGCAGTGATGGACAGCCCGAGCAGTACTTC CASSDGQPEQYF
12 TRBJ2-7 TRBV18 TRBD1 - TGTGCCAGCTCACCGACAGGGTACGAGCAGTACTTC CASSPTGYEQYF
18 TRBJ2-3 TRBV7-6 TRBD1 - TGTGCCAGCAGCTTAGTAGGTTTCGGGACAGGGGGCCTAGATACGCAGTATTTT CASSLVGFGTGGLDTQYF